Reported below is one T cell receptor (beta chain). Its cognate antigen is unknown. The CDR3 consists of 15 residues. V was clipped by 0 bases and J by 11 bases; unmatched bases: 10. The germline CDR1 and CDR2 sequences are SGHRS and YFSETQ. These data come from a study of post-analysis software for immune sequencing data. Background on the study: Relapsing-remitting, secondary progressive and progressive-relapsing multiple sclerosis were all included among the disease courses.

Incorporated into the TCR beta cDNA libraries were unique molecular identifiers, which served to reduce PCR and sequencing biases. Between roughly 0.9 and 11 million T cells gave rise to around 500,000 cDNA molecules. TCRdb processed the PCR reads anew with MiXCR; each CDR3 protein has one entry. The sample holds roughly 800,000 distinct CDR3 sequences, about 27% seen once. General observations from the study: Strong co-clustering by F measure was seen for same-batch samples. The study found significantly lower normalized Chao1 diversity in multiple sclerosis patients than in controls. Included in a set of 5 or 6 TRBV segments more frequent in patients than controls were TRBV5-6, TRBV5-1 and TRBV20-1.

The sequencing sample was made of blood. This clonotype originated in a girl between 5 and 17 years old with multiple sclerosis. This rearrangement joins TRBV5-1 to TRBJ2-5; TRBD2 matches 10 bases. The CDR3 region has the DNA TGCGCCAGCAGCTTGGCCCCTAGCGGGAGAGGTGAGCAGTACTTC. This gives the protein CASSLAPSGRGEQYF.